This TCR beta chain was sequenced for a study of breast tumors, draining lymph nodes, adjacent tissues. General study points: Tumor T cell lymph node origin was a supported hypothesis, not proven. Tumor repertoires ranked between lymph nodes and nontumor tissue in diversity, with V and J gene preferences. Findings are consistent with lymph node origin and intratumoral expansion of most tumor T cells. Compared with basal-like, luminal-like tumors shared significantly more repertoire with nontumor tissue.

Samples came from axillary lymph nodes draining the breast cancer. The V and J ends lost 2 bases and 4 bases respectively, with 3 bases between them. The germline V gene has CDR1 LGHDT and CDR2 YNNKEL (reference sequence). The CDR3 has 12 amino acids. TCRdb processed the multiplex PCR reads anew with MiXCR; each CDR3 protein has one entry. The sample consists of about 270,000 distinct CDR3 sequences, 30% to 35% of them appearing once. This clonotype was observed at least ten times. The antigen remains undetermined. The sequenced sample was axillary lymph node tissue. The sequence was obtained from a female donor with breast cancer. Some clones in this sample may be carry-over from other donors' samples. The J gene is TRBJ1-5, the V gene TRBV3-1; D unresolved. CDR3 in amino acids: CASSQSNQPQHF. The CDR3 DNA reads TGTGCCAGCAGCCAATCAAATCAGCCCCAGCATTTT.